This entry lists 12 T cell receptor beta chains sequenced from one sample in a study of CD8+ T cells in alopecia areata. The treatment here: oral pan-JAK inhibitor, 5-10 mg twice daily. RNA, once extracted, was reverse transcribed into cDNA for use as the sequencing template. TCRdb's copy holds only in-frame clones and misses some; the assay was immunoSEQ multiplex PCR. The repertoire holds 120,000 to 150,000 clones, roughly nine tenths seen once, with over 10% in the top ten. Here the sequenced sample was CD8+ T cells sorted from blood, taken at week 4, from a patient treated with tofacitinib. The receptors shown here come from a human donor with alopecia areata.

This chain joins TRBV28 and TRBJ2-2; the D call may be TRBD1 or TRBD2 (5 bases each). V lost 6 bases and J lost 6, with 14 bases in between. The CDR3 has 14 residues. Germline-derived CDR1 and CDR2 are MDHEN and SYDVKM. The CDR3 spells CASSQRGASGELFF. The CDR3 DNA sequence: TGTGCCAGCAGCCAGAGGGGAGCCTCCGGGGAGCTGTTTTTT.

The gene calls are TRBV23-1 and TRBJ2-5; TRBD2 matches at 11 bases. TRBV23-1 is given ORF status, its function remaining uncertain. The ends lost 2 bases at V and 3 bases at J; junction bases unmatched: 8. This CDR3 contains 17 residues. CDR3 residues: CASSQTPTSGKKETQYF. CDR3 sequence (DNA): TGCGCCAGCAGTCAAACACCGACTAGCGGGAAAAAAGAGACCCAGTACTTC.

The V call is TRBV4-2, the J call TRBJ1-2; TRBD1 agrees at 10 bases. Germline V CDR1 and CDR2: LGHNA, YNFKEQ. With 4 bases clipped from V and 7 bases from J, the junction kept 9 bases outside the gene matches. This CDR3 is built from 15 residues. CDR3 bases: TGTGCCAGCAGCCTAGGGACAGGGGTTATTTCTGGCTACACCTTC. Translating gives CASSLGTGVISGYTF.

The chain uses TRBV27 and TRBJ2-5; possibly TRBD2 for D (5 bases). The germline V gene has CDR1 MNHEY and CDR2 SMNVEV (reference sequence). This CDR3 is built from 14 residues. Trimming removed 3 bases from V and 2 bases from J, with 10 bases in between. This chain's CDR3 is CASSLTGIQETQYF. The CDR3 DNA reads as TGTGCCAGCAGTTTGACCGGGATTCAAGAGACCCAGTACTTC.

Here the CDR3 reads CSVYTPLRGITEAFF. The CDR3 DNA sequence: TGCAGCGTCTATACACCTCTCAGGGGAATAACTGAAGCTTTCTTT. The chain links TRBV29-1 to TRBJ1-1; D might be TRBD1 (6 bases). V dropped 6 bases and J dropped 5 bases, with 22 bases sitting between them. This CDR3 contains 15 residues. CDR1 is SQVTM, CDR2 ANQGSEA, per germline.

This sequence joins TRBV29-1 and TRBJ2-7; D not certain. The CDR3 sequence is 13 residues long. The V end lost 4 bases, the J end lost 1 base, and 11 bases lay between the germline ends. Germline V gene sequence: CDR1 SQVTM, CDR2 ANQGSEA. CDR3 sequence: CSVGRENSYEQYF. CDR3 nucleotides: TGCAGCGTTGGACGAGAAAATTCCTACGAGCAGTACTTC.

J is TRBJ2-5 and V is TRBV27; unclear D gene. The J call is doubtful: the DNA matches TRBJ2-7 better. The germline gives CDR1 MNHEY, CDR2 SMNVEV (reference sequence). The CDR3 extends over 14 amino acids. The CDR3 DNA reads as TGTGCCAGCAGTTTTTCTGGGGTTTCCTACGAGCAGTACTTC. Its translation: CASSFSGVSYEQYF.

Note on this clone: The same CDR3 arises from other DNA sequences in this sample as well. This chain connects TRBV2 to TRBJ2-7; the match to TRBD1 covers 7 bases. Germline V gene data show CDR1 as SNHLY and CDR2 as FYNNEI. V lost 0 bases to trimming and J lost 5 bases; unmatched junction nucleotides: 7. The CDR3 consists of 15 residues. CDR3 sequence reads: CASSEAIGGYNEQYF. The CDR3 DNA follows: TGTGCCAGCAGTGAAGCGATAGGGGGCTATAACGAGCAGTACTTC.

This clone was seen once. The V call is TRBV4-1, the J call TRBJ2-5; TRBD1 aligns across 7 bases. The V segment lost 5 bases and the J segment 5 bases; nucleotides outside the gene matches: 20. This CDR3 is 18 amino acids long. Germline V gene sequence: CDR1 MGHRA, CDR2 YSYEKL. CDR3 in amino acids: CASSAGTARNLRRETQYF. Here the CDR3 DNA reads TGCGCCAGCAGCGCCGGGACAGCTCGCAACCTTCGTAGGGAGACCCAGTACTTC.

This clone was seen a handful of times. The CDR3 nucleotides read TGTGCCAGCAGCAACCGGGACATTTCGACCGGGGAGCTGTTTTTT. Its translation: CASSNRDISTGELFF. The chain employs TRBV7-9 and TRBJ2-2, with D possibly TRBD1 on 6 matching bases. From germline, CDR1 is SEHNR and CDR2 FQNEAQ (reference sequence). Between the trimmed V and J ends, which lost 5 bases and 5 bases, there was a span of 15 bases. This CDR3 is 15 amino acids long.

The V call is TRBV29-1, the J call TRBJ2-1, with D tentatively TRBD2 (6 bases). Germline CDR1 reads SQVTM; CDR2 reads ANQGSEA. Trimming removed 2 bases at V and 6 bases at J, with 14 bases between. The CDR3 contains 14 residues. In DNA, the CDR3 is TGCAGCGTTGAACAAGGCGGGGAAATCAATGAGCAGTTCTTC. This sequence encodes CSVEQGGEINEQFF.

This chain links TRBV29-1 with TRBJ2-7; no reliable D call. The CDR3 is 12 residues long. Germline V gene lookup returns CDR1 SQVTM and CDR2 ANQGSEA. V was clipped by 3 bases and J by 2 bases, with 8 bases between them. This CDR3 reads CSVEHSAYEQYF. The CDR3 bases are TGCAGCGTTGAGCATTCTGCCTACGAGCAGTACTTC.